This T cell receptor (beta chain) comes out of a study of cytomegalovirus exposure and HLA in healthy donors. General observations from the study: Some public TCRs appeared in many individuals, while most sequences were rare.

Notes on this clone: The antigen remains unidentified.

The CDR3 totals 14 residues. Per germline, CDR1 KGHSY and CDR2 FQNENV. V was shortened by 5 bases and J by 1 base, with 8 bases between the two germline ends. TCRdb's copy holds only in-frame clones and misses some; the assay was immunoSEQ multiplex PCR. The sample includes about 330,000 clones, roughly nine tenths of them seen just once. This chain uses TRBV16 with TRBJ2-2; D perhaps matches TRBD2 (5 bases). This sequence was found in a woman in her thirties in good health and CMV-seropositive. The sequenced material came from PBMCs. The CDR3 reads CASSREWNTGELFF. In DNA, the CDR3 is TGTGCCAGCAGCAGGGAGTGGAACACCGGGGAGCTGTTTTTT.